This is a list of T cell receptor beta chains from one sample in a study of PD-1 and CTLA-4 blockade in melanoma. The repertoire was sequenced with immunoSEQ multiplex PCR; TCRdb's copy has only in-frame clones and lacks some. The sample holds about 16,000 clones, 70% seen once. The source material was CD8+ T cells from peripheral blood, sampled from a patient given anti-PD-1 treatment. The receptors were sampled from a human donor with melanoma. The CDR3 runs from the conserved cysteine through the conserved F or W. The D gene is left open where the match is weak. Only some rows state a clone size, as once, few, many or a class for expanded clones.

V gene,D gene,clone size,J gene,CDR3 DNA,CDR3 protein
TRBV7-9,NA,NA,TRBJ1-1,TGTGCCAGCAGCTGGAACAGGGACAACACTGAAGCTTTCTTT,CASSWNRDNTEAFF
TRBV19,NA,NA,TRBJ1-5,TGTGCCAGTAGTATCTCAGGGAGAAGCAATCAGCCCCAGCATTTT,CASSISGRSNQPQHF
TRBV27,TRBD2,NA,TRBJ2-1,TGTGCCAGCAGTAGAGCGGGAGATTCCTACAATGAGCAGTTCTTC,CASSRAGDSYNEQFF
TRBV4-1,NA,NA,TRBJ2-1,TGCGCCAGCAGCCAAGGCGGGCATGAGCAGTTCTTC,CASSQGGHEQFF
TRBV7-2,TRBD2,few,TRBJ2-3,TGTGCCAGCAGCTCCCCGCAGACTAGCGGGAGGTTTTCAGATACGCAGTATTTT,CASSSPQTSGRFSDTQYF
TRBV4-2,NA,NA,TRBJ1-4,TGTGCCAGCAGCCAAGATCGAGGCAGTAATGAAAAACTGTTTTTT,CASSQDRGSNEKLFF
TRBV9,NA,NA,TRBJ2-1,TGTGCCAGCAGCGGACTAGACAATGAGCAGTTCTTC,CASSGLDNEQFF
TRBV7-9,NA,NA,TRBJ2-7,TGTGCCAGCAGCTCCCGGGACCGTACCTACGAGCAGTACTTC,CASSSRDRTYEQYF
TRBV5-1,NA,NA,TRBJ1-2,TGCGCCAGCAGCTTGGATACAGGGAACTATGGCTACACCTTC,CASSLDTGNYGYTF
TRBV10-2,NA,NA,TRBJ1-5,TGCGCCAGCGCTCCGGGGTTCAATCAGCCCCAGCATTTT,CASAPGFNQPQHF
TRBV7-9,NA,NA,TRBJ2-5,TGTGCCAGCGGATTTAACCCACAAGAGACCCAGTACTTC,CASGFNPQETQYF
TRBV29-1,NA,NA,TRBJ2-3,TGCAGCGTTGACGGCCCGCCAGATACGCAGTATTTT,CSVDGPPDTQYF
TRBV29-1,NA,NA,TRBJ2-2,TGCAGCGCCCCCCGTTGGGGGAACACCGGGGAGCTGTTTTTT,CSAPRWGNTGELFF
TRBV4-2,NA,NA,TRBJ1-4,TGTGCCAGCAGCCAAGATCTTGGAGACACGAATGAAAAACTGTTTTTT,CASSQDLGDTNEKLFF
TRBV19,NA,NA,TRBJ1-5,TGTGCCAGTACCGCGGCCCTAAATCAGCCCCAGCATTTT,CASTAALNQPQHF
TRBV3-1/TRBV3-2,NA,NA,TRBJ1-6,TGTGCCAGCAGCCAAGAGCATCAAAGCTCCTATAATTCACCCCTCCACTTT,CASSQEHQSSYNSPLHF
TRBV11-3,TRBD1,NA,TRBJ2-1,TGTGCCAGCAGCTTATTAGCAGGGGGCGCCGATGAGCAGTTCTTC,CASSLLAGGADEQFF
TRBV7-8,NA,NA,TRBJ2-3,TGTGCCAGCAGCTTCGGAGGCCCAGATACGCAGTATTTT,CASSFGGPDTQYF
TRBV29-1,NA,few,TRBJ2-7,TGCAGCGTTCAGGGTGCACAGGCCTACGAGCAGTACTTC,CSVQGAQAYEQYF
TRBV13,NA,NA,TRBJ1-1,TGTGCCAGCAGCGCCCAACAGACTGAAGCTTTCTTT,CASSAQQTEAFF
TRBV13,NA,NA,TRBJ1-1,TGTGCCAGCAGCTTAAACGGGGTTGGAACTGAAGCTTTCTTT,CASSLNGVGTEAFF
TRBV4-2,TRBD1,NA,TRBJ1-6,TGTGCCAGCAGCCTCGGACAGGGGTCTAATTCACCCCTCCACTTT,CASSLGQGSNSPLHF
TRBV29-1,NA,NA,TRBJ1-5,TGCAGCGTTGATGGAGAGAATAGCAATCAGCCCCAGCATTTT,CSVDGENSNQPQHF